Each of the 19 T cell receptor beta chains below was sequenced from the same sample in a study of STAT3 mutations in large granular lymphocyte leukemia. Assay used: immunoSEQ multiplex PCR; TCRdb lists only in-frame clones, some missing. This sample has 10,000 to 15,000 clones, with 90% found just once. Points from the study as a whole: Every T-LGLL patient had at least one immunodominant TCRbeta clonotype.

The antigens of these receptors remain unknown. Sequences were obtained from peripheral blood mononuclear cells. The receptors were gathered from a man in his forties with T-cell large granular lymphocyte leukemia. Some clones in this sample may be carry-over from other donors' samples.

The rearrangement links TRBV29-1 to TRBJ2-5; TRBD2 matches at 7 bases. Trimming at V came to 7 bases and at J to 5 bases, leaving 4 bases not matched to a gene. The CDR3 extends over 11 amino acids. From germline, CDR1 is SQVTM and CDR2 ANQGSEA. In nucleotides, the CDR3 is TGCAGCGGGGAGGGAGTCGAGACCCAGTACTTC. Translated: CSGEGVETQYF.

CDR3 coding DNA: TGTGCCAGCAGGCCTATTTCAGGGGGCCAAGTCAATGAGCAGTTCTTC. Translating gives CASRPISGGQVNEQFF. This chain uses TRBV9 with TRBJ2-1; 8 nucleotides match TRBD1. Trimming took 5 bases from V and 6 from J; bases not matched to a gene: 13. The CDR3 consists of 16 residues. In germline, CDR1 is SGDLS, CDR2 YYNGEE.

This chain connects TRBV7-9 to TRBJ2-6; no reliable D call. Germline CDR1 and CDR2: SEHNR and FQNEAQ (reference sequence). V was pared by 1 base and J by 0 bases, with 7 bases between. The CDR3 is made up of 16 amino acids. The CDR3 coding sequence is TGTGCCAGCAGCTTAGGGGCGGCCTCTGGGGCCAACGTCCTGACTTTC. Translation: CASSLGAASGANVLTF.

Here the CDR3 reads CASSAPTSRGYEQYF. DNA of the CDR3: TGTGCCAGCAGTGCCCCGACCTCAAGGGGATACGAGCAGTACTTC. J is TRBJ2-7 and V is TRBV25-1; a possible D gene is TRBD1 (5 bases). Germline-derived CDR1 and CDR2 are MGHDK and SYGVNS. The CDR3 runs 15 residues. Trimming stripped 4 bases from V and 4 bases from J, with 17 bases between.

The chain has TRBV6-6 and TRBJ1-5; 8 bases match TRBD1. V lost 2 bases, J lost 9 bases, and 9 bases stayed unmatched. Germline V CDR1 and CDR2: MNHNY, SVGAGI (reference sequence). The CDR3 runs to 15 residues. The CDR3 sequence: CASSYEDRASWPQHF. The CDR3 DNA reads TGTGCCAGCAGTTACGAGGACAGGGCCTCATGGCCCCAGCATTTT.

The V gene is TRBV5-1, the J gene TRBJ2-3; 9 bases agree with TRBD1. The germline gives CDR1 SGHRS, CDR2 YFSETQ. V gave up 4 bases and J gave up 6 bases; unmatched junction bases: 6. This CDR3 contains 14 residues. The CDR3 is CASSLGQGRDTQYF. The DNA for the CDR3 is TGCGCCAGCAGCCTGGGACAGGGTAGGGATACGCAGTATTTT.

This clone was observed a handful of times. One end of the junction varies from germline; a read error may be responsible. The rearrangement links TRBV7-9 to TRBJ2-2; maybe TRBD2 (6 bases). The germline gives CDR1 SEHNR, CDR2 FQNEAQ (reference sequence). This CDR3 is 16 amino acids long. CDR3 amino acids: CASSFSTRGNPGELFF. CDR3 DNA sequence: TGTGCCAGCAGCTTTTCCACTCGGGGGAACCCCGGGGAGCTGTTTTTT. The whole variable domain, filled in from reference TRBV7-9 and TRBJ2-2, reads DTGVSQNPRHKITKRGQNVTFRCDPISEHNRLYWYRQTLGQGPEFLTYFQNEAQLEKSRLLSDRFSAERPKGSFSTLEIQRTEQGDSAMYLCASSFSTRGNPGELFFGEGSRLTVL.

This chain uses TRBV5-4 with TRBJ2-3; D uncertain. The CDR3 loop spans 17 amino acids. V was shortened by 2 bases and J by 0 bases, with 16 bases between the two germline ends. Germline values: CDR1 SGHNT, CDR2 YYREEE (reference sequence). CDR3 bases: TGTGCCAGCAGCTTAAACCCACTAAAATCTAGCACAGATACGCAGTATTTT. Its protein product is CASSLNPLKSSTDTQYF.

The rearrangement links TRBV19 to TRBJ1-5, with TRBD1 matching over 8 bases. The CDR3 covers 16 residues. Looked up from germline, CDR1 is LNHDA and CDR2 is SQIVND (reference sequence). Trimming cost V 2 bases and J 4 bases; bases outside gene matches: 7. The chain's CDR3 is CASSIWGQDLNQPQHF. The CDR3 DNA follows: TGTGCCAGTAGTATATGGGGACAGGACCTTAATCAGCCCCAGCATTTT.

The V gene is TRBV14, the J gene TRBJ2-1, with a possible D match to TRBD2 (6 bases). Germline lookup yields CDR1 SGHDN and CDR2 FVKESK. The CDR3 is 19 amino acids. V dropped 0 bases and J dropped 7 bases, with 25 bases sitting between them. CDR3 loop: CASSQDVGERGYGTNEQFF. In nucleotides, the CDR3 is TGTGCCAGCAGCCAAGATGTCGGGGAAAGGGGTTACGGGACTAATGAGCAGTTCTTC.

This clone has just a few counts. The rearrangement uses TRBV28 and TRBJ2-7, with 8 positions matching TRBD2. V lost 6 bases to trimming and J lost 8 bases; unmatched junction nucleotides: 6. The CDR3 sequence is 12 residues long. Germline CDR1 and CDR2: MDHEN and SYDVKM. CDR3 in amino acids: CASSPGGAKQYF. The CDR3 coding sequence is TGTGCCAGCAGCCCGGGAGGGGCTAAGCAGTACTTC. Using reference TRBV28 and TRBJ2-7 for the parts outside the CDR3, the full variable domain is DVKVTQSSRYLVKRTGEKVFLECVQDMDHENMFWYRQDPGLGLRLIYFSYDVKMKEKGDIPEGYSVSREKKERFSLILESASTNQTSMYLCASSPGGAKQYFGPGTRLTVT.

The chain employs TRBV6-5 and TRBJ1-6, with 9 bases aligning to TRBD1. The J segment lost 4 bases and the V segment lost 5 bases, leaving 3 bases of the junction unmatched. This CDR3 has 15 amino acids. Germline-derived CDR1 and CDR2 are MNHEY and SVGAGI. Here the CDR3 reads CASSTGGVYNSPLHF. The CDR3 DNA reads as TGTGCCAGCAGTACAGGGGGCGTTTATAATTCACCCCTCCACTTT.

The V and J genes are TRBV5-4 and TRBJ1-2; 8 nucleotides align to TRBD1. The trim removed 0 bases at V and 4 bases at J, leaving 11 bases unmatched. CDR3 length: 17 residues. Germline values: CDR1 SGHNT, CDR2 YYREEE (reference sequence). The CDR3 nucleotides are TGTGCCAGCAGCTTGGGTAGCCGGGGACAGGACACCTATGGCTACACCTTC. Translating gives CASSLGSRGQDTYGYTF.

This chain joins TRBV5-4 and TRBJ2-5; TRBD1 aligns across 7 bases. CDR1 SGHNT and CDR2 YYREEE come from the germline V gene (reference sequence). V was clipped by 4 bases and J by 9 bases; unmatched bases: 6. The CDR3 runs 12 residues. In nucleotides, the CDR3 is TGTGCCAGCAGCGGGGGCCAGGGGGCCCAGTACTTC. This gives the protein CASSGGQGAQYF.

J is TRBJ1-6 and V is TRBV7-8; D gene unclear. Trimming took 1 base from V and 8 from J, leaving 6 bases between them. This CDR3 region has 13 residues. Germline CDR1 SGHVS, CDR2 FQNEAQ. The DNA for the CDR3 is TGTGCCAGCAGCTTAGGAAGAGATTCACCCCTCCACTTT. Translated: CASSLGRDSPLHF.

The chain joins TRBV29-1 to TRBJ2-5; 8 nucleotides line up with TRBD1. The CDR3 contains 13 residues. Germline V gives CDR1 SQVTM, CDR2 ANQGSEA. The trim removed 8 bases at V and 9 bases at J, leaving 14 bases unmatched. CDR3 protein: CSSLGQGDTAQYF. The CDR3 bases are TGCAGCTCCCTAGGACAGGGAGATACGGCCCAGTACTTC. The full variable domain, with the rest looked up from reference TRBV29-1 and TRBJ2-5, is SAVISQKPSRDICQRGTSLTIQCQVDSQVTMMFWYRQQPGQSLTLIATANQGSEATYESGFVIDKFPISRPNLTFSTLTVSNMSPEDSSIYLCSSLGQGDTAQYFGPGTRLLVL.

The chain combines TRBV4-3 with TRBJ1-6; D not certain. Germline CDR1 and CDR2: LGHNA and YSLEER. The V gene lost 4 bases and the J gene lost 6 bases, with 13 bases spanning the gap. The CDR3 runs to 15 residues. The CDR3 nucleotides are TGCGCCAGCAGCCGTGCACGTACGAGTAATTCACCCCTCCACTTT. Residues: CASSRARTSNSPLHF.

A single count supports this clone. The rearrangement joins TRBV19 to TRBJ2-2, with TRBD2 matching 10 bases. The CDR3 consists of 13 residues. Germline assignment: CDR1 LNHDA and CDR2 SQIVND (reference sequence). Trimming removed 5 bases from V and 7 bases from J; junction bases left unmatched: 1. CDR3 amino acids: CASSPSGGGELFF. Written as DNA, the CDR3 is TGTGCCAGTAGTCCTAGCGGGGGCGGGGAGCTGTTTTTT.

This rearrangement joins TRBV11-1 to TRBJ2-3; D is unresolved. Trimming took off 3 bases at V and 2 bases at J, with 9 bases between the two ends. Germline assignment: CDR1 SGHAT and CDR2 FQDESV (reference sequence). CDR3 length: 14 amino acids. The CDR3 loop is CASSFSGPTDTQYF. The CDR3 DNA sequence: TGTGCCAGCAGCTTTTCCGGGCCCACAGATACGCAGTATTTT.